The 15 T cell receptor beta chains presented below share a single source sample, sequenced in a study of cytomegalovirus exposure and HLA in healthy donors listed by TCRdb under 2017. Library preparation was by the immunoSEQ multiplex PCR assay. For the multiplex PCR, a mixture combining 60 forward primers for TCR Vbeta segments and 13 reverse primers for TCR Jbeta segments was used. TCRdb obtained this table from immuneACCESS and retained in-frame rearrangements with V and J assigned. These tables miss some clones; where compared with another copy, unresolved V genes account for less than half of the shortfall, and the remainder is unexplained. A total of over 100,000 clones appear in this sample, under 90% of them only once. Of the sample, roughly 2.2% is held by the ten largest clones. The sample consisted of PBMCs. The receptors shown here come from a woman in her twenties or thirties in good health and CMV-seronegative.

The CDR3 bases are TGCGCCAGCAGCTTGGAAGCGGGATTGAACACTGAAGCTTTCTTT. Encoded protein: CASSLEAGLNTEAFF. The chain recombines TRBV5-1 with TRBJ1-1; D gene uncertain. The CDR3 contains 15 residues. Germline lookup yields CDR1 SGHRS and CDR2 YFSETQ. Trimming left V 0 bases short and J 0 bases short, with 9 bases between.

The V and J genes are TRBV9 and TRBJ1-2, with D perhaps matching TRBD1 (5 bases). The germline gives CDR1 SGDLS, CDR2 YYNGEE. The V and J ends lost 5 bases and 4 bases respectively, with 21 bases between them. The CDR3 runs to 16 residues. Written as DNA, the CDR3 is TGTGCCAGCAGGAAGCACGAAGGGACTCTGATCTATGGCTACACCTTC. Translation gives CASRKHEGTLIYGYTF.

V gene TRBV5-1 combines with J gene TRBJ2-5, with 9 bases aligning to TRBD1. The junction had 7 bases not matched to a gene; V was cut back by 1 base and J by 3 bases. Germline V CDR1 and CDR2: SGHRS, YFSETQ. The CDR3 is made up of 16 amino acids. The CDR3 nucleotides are TGCGCCAGCAGCTTGATGACAGGGGGATATGAAGAGACCCAGTACTTC. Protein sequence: CASSLMTGGYEETQYF.

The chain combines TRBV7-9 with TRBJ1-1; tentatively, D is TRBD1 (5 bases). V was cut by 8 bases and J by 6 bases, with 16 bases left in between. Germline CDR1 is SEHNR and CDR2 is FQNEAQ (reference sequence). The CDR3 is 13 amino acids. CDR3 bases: TGTGCCAGCGCTCTTCAGGGAGGGGCTGAAGCTTTCTTT. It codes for CASALQGGAEAFF.

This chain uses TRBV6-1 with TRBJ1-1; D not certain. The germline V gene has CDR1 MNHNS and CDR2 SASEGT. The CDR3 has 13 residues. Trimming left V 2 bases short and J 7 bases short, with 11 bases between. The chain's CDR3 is CASSESLAGEAFF. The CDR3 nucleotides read TGTGCCAGCAGTGAATCACTGGCGGGTGAAGCTTTCTTT.

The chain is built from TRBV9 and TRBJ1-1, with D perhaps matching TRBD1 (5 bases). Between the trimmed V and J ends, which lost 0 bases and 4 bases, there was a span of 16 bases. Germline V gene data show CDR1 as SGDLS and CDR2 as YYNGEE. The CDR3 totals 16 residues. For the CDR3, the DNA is TGTGCCAGCAGCGTAGAAACGACAGACCCGAGCACTGAAGCTTTCTTT. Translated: CASSVETTDPSTEAFF.

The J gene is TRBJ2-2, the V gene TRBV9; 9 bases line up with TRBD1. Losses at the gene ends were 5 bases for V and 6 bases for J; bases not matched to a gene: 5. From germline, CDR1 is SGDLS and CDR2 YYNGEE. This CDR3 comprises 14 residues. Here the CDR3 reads CASSAHRGPGELFF. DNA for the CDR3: TGTGCCAGCAGTGCCCACAGGGGGCCCGGGGAGCTGTTTTTT.

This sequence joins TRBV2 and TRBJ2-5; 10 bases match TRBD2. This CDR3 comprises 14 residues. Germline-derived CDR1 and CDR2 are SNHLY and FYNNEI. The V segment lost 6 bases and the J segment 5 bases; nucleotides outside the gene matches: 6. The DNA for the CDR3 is TGTGCCAGCAGGCCTAGCGGGAGTTGGGAGACCCAGTACTTC. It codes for CASRPSGSWETQYF.

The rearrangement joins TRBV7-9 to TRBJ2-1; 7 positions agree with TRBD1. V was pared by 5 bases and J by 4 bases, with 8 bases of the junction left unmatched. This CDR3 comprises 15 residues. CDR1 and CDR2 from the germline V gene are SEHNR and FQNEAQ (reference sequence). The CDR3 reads CASSLSTGPYNEQFF. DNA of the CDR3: TGTGCCAGCAGCCTATCGACAGGGCCTTACAATGAGCAGTTCTTC.

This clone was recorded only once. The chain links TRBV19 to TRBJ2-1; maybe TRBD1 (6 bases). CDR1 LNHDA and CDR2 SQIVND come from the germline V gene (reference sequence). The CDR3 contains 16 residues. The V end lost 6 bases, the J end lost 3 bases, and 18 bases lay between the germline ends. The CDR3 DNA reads TGTGCCAGTAGCGTAGACAGGAGTGAAAACTACAATGAGCAGTTCTTC. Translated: CASSVDRSENYNEQFF. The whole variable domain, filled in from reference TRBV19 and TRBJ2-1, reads DGGITQSPKYLFRKEGQNVTLSCEQNLNHDAMYWYRQDPGQGLRLIYYSQIVNDFQKGDIAEGYSVSREKKESFPLTVTSAQKNPTAFYLCASSVDRSENYNEQFFGPGTRLTVL.

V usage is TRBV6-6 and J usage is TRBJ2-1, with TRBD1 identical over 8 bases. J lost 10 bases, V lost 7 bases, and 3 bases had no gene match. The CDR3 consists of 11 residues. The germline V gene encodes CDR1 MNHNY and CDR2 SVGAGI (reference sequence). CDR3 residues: CASTGGGEQFF. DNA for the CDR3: TGTGCCAGCACAGGGGGCGGGGAGCAGTTCTTC.

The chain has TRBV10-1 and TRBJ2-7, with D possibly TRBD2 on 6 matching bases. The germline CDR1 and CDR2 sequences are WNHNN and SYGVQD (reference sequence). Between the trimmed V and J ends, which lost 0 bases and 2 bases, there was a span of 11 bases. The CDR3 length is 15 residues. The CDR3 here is CASSESTRGTYEQYF. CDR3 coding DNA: TGCGCCAGCAGTGAGTCGACGCGGGGAACCTACGAGCAGTACTTC.

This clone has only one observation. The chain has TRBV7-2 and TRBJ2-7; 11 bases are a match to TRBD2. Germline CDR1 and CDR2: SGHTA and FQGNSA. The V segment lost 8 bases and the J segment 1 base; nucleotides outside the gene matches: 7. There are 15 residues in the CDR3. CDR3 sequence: CASRAVAGGSYEQYF. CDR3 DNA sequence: TGTGCCAGCCGAGCCGTAGCGGGAGGGTCCTACGAGCAGTACTTC. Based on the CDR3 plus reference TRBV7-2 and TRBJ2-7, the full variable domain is GAGVSQSPSNKVTEKGKDVELRCDPISGHTALYWYRQSLGQGLEFLIYFQGNSAPDKSGLPSDRFSAERTGGSVSTLTIQRTQQEDSAVYLCASRAVAGGSYEQYFGPGTRLTVT.

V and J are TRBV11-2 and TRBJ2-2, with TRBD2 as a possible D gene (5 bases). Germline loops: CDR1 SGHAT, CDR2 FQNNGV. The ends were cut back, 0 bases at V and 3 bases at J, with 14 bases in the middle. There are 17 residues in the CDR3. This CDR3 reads CASSLDPVRAYTGELFF. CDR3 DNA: TGTGCCAGCAGCTTAGACCCGGTGAGGGCCTACACCGGGGAGCTGTTTTTT.

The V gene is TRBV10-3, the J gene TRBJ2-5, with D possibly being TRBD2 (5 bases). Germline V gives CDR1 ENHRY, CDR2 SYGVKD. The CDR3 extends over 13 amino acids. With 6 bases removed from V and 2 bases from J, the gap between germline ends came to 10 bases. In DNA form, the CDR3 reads TGTGCCATCAGGAAGGACTCACAAGAGACCCAGTACTTC. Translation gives CAIRKDSQETQYF.